Sequencing of this T cell receptor (beta chain) was carried out in a study of shared clonotypes between healthy human individuals. Whole-study results and caveats: Since donors were few, the genetic and exposure-history diversity represented was limited.

The authors' processing: ImmunoSEQ yielded junction-only sequences lacking quality scores, so filtering differed. Measured with immunoSEQ multiplex PCR; TCRdb has only the in-frame clones, and not every one. From that table come the V and J calls and clone size; the DNA was used to work out D and trimming. The sample lists around 2.5 million clones; more than 85% were seen once. To note about this clone: The antigen is not known.

Naive CD4+ cells were CD45RA-selected; the remaining cells were memory. Per the germline V gene, CDR1 is SGHDT and CDR2 is YYEEEE. The V end lost 4 bases, the J end lost 4 bases, and 14 bases lay between the germline ends. The CDR3 covers 15 residues. The specimen sequenced was naive CD4+ T cells from PBMCs. Subset indicated: CD45RA+ positively selected. The TCR originated in a man aged 18 to 29 in good health. Some clones in this sample may be carry-over from other donors' samples. The chain recombines TRBV5-6 with TRBJ2-2; D assignment may be TRBD1 or TRBD2 (6 bases each). The CDR3 region is CASSPWGARTGELFF. The CDR3 region has the DNA TGTGCCAGCAGCCCATGGGGGGCCCGCACCGGGGAGCTGTTTTTT.